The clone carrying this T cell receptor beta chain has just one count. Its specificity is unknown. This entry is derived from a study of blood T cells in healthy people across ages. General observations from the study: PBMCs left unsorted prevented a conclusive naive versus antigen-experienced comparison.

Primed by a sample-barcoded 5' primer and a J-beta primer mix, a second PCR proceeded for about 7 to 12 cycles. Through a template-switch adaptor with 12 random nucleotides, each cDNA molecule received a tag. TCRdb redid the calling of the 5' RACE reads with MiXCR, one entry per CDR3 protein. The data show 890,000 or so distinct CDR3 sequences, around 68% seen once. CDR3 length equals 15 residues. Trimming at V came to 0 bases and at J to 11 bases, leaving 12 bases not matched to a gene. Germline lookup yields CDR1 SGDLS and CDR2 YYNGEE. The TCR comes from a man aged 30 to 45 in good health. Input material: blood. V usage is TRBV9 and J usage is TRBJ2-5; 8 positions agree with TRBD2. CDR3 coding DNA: TGTGCCAGCAGCGTAGACGGGGGGGCCTCCAATGAGCAGTACTTC. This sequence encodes CASSVDGGASNEQYF. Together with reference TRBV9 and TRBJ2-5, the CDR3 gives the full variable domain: DSGVTQTPKHLITATGQRVTLRCSPRSGDLSVYWYQQSLDQGLQFLIQYYNGEERAKGNILERFSAQQFPDLHSELNLSSLELGDSALYFCASSVDGGASNEQYFGPGTRLLVL.